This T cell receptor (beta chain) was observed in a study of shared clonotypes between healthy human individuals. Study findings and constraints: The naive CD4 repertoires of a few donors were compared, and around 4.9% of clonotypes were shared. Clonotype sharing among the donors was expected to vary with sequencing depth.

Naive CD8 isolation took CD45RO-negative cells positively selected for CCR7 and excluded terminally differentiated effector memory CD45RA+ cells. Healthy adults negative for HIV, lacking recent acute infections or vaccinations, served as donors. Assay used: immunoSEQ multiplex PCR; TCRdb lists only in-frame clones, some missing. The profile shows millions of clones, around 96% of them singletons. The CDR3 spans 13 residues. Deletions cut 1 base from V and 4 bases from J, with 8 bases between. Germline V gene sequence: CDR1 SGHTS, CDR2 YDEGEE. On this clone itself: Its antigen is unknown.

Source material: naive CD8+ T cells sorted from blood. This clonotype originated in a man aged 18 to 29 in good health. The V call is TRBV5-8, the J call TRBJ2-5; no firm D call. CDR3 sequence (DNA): TGTGCCAGCAGCTTGACAGAGGCAGAGACCCAGTACTTC. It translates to CASSLTEAETQYF. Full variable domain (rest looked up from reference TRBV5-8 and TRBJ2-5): EAGVTQSPTHLIKTRGQQATLRCSPISGHTSVYWYQQALGLGLQFLLWYDEGEERNRGNFPPRFSGRQFPNYSSELNVNALELEDSALYLCASSLTEAETQYFGPGTRLLVL.